Shown below are 13 T cell receptor beta chains from a single sample sequenced in a study of blood T cell repertoires in COVID-19. Only in-frame clones appear in the TCRdb table, and some are missing; sequencing was by immunoSEQ multiplex PCR. The sample lists some 450,000 clones; about nine tenths were seen once. The specimen sequenced was peripheral blood. All receptors come from a woman between 50 and 59 years old with COVID-19, enrolled during active disease.

This chain uses TRBV10-2 with TRBJ2-1; TRBD1 aligns across 9 bases. Germline loops: CDR1 WSHSY, CDR2 SAAADI. V lost 4 bases and J lost 9; bases outside the gene matches: 10. This CDR3 comprises 15 residues. CDR3 nucleotides: TGCGCCAGCAGTGCCGGGACAGGGAATGTCGCTGAGCAGTTCTTC. It is translated as CASSAGTGNVAEQFF.

This chain links TRBV7-3 with TRBJ2-2; TRBD1 matches 9 bases. Unmatched junction bases numbered 6, after V lost 0 bases and J lost 7 bases. CDR1 SGHTA and CDR2 FQGTGA come from the germline V gene. The CDR3 extends over 16 amino acids. The DNA for the CDR3 is TGTGCCAGCAGCTTAACTCCGACAGGGGGTATCGGGGAGCTGTTTTTT. Translating it yields CASSLTPTGGIGELFF.

This rearrangement joins TRBV27 to TRBJ1-5, with TRBD1 identical over 9 bases. There are 14 residues in the CDR3. V was clipped by 6 bases and J by 3 bases; unmatched bases: 3. Germline V gives CDR1 MNHEY, CDR2 SMNVEV (reference sequence). The CDR3 here is CASRHRGLNQPQHF. For the CDR3, the DNA is TGTGCCAGCAGACACAGGGGGCTCAATCAGCCCCAGCATTTT.

This clone was recorded only once. Other DNA sequences within the sample encode an identical CDR3. The J gene is TRBJ1-2, the V gene TRBV12-3 or TRBV12-4; D not resolved. V lost 5 bases to trimming and J lost 0 bases, with 7 bases between them. The CDR3 has 13 residues. CDR3 sequence (DNA): TGTGCCAGCAGTCTAACAGCTAACTATGGCTACACCTTC. This sequence encodes CASSLTANYGYTF.

The chain recombines TRBV5-1 with TRBJ2-7; a possible D gene is TRBD2 (6 bases). Trimming took 1 base from V and 5 from J, leaving 13 bases between them. Per the germline V gene, CDR1 is SGHRS and CDR2 is YFSETQ. The CDR3 sequence is 14 residues long. Here the CDR3 DNA reads TGCGCCAGCAGCTTGCGGGAGCAAGGTAACGAGCAGTACTTC. Encoded protein: CASSLREQGNEQYF.

The chain is built from TRBV7-9 and TRBJ2-7, with TRBD1 matching 7 bases. Trimming cost V 1 base and J 5 bases; bases outside gene matches: 5. Germline V lookup: CDR1 SEHNR, CDR2 FQNEAQ (reference sequence). The CDR3 consists of 14 residues. DNA of the CDR3: TGTGCCAGCAGCTTAGTAGGGGGCTACCACGAGCAGTACTTC. As protein: CASSLVGGYHEQYF.

The chain couples TRBV28 to TRBJ2-7; a possible D gene is TRBD1 (6 bases). V lost 5 bases and J lost 0, with 17 bases in between. This CDR3 comprises 16 residues. Germline V gives CDR1 MDHEN, CDR2 SYDVKM. CDR3 in amino acids: CASSPLTGWASYEQYF. CDR3 nucleotide sequence: TGTGCCAGCAGTCCTCTAACAGGGTGGGCCTCCTACGAGCAGTACTTC.

V is TRBV9 and J is TRBJ1-3; a possible D gene is TRBD1 (6 bases). The CDR3 length is 15 residues. Looked up from germline, CDR1 is SGDLS and CDR2 is YYNGEE. Trimming shortened V by 4 bases and J by 0 bases, and 11 bases separated the two germline ends. The DNA for the CDR3 is TGTGCCAGCAGCCAGACAGGAGACTCTGGAAACACCATATATTTT. As protein: CASSQTGDSGNTIYF.

This sequence joins TRBV2 and TRBJ2-5; 12 positions match TRBD2. V lost 6 bases to trimming and J lost 0 bases; unmatched junction nucleotides: 5. The CDR3 covers 16 residues. CDR1 and CDR2 from the germline V gene are SNHLY and FYNNEI. The CDR3 bases are TGTGCCAGCAGCAGACTAGCGGGAGAGTACCAAGAGACCCAGTACTTC. Its protein product is CASSRLAGEYQETQYF.

This sequence joins TRBV5-6 and TRBJ1-4; TRBD1 matches at 7 bases. The trim removed 3 bases at V and 4 bases at J, leaving 6 bases unmatched. The CDR3 is 15 amino acids. The V gene's germline CDR1 is SGHDT and CDR2 YYEEEE. The DNA of the CDR3 is TGTGCCAGCAGCTACGGGACAGCCAATAATGAAAAACTGTTTTTT. It yields the protein CASSYGTANNEKLFF. Complete variable domain (other parts from reference TRBV5-6 and TRBJ1-4): DAGVTQSPTHLIKTRGQQVTLRCSPKSGHDTVSWYQQALGQGPQFIFQYYEEEERQRGNFPDRFSGHQFPNYSSELNVNALLLGDSALYLCASSYGTANNEKLFFGSGTQLSVL.

This clone was found once. The rearrangement links TRBV5-1 to TRBJ2-1; 9 bases map to TRBD2. J lost 7 bases, V lost 3 bases, and 5 bases had no gene match. This CDR3 comprises 14 residues. Germline CDR1 SGHRS, CDR2 YFSETQ. CDR3 coding DNA: TGCGCCAGCAGCTCAAGGACTAGCGTTAATGAGCAGTTCTTC. Protein sequence: CASSSRTSVNEQFF. Full variable domain (remainder filled in from reference TRBV5-1 and TRBJ2-1): KAGVTQTPRYLIKTRGQQVTLSCSPISGHRSVSWYQQTPGQGLQFLFEYFSETQRNKGNFPGRFSGRQFSNSRSEMNVSTLELGDSALYLCASSSRTSVNEQFFGPGTRLTVL.

This chain links TRBV3-1 (or the pseudogene TRBV3-2) with TRBJ1-6, with TRBD1 identical over 7 bases. Germline CDR1 LGHDT, CDR2 YNNKEL (reference sequence). V trimming: 2 bases; J trimming: 14 bases; junction bases outside the gene matches: 6. This CDR3 region has 13 residues. CDR3 region: CASSQPKGATLHF. Here the CDR3 DNA reads TGTGCCAGCAGCCAACCTAAGGGGGCAACCCTCCACTTT.

The chain links TRBV6-6 to TRBJ2-1; D is ambiguous. The V end lost 5 bases, the J end lost 10 bases, and 15 bases lay between the germline ends. CDR3 length: 13 amino acids. Germline loops: CDR1 MNHNY, CDR2 SVGAGI (reference sequence). Here the CDR3 DNA reads TGTGCCAGCAGTGATTCCCTTTTCCAGGAGCAGTTCTTC. This gives the protein CASSDSLFQEQFF.